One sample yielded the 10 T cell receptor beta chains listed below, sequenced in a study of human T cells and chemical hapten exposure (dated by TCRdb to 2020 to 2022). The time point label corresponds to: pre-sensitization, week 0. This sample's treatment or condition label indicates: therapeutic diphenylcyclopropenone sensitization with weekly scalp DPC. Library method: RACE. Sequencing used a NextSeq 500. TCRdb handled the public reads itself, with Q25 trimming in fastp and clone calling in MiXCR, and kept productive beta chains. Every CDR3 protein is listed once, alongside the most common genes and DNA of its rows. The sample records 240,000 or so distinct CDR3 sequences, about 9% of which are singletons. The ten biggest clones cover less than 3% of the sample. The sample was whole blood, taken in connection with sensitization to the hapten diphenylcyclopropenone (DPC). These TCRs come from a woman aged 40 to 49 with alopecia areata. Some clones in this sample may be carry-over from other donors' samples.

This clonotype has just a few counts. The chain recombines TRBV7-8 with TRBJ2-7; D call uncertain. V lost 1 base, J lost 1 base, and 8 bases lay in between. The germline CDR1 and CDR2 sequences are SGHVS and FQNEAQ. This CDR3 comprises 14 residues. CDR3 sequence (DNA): TGTGCCAGCAGCTTAGTGATCCCGTCCTACGAGCAGTACTTC. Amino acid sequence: CASSLVIPSYEQYF.

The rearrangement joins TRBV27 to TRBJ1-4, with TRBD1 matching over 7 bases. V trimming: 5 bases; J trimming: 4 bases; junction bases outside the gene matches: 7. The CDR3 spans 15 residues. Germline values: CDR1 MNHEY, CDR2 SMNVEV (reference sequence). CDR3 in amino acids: CASSGVGDSNEKLFF. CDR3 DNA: TGTGCCAGCAGTGGGGTAGGGGACAGTAATGAAAAACTGTTTTTT.

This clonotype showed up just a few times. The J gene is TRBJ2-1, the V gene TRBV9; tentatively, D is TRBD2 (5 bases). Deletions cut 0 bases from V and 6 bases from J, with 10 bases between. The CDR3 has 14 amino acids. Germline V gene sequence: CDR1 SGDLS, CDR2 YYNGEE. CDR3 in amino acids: CASSVGTRANEQFF. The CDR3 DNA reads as TGTGCCAGCAGCGTAGGAACGAGGGCCAATGAGCAGTTCTTC.

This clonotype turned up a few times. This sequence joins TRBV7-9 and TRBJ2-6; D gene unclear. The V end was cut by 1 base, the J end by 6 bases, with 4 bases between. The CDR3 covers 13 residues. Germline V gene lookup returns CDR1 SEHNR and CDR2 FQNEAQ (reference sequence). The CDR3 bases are TGTGCCAGCAGCTTAGGGTTGGCCAACGTCCTGACTTTC. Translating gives CASSLGLANVLTF.

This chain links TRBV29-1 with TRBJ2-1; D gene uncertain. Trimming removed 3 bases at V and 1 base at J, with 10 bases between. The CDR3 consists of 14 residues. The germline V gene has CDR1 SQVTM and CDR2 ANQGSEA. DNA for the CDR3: TGCAGCGTTGATCCTGGGCTTTCCTACAATGAGCAGTTCTTC. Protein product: CSVDPGLSYNEQFF.

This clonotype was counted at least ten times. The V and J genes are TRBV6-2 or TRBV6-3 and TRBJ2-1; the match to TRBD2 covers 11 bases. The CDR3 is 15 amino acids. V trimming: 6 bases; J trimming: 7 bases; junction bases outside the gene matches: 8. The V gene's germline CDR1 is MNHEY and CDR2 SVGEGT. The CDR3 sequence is CASSPLAGVRNEQFF. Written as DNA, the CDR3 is TGTGCCAGCAGCCCACTAGCGGGAGTCCGGAATGAGCAGTTCTTC.

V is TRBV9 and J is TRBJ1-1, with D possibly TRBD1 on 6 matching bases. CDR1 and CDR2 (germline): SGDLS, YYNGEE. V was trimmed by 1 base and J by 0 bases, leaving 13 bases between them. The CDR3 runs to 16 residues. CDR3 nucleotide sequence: TGTGCCAGCAGCGTATCGGTGACAGGACTGAACACTGAAGCTTTCTTT. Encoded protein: CASSVSVTGLNTEAFF.

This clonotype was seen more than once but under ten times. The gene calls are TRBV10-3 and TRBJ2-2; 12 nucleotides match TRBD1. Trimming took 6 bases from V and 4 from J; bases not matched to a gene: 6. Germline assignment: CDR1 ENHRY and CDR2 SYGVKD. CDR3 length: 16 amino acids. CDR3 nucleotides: TGTGCCATCAGCGTAGGGACAGGGGGCAGCACCGGGGAGCTGTTTTTT. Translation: CAISVGTGGSTGELFF.

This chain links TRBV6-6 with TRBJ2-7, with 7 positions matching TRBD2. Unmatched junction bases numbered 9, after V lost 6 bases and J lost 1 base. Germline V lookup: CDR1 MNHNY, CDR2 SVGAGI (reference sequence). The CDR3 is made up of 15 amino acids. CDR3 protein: CASSTRAGPSYEQYF. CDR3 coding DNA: TGTGCCAGCAGCACAAGAGCGGGACCTTCCTACGAGCAGTACTTC.

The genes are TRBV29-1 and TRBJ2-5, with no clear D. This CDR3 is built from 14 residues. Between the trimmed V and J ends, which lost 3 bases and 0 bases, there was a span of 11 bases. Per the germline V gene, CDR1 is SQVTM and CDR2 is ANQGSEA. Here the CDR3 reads CSVDGQTNQETQYF. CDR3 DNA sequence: TGCAGCGTTGATGGGCAGACCAACCAAGAGACCCAGTACTTC.